This T cell receptor beta chain was found in a study of control samples from healthy donors and cancer patients. The data were produced by immunoSEQ multiplex PCR, yet TCRdb's version contains in-frame clones alone and is incomplete. The sample lists about 170,000 clones, 88% occurring once. CDR3 size: 15 residues. Germline loops: CDR1 SGHDT, CDR2 YYEEEE. The trim removed 3 bases at V and 1 base at J, leaving 2 bases unmatched. Sequenced input: blood. This rearrangement joins TRBV5-6 to TRBJ2-2; 8 bases are a match to TRBD1. This TCR came from a woman in her 30s in good health. CDR3 region: CASSWDRQNTGELFF. In nucleotides, the CDR3 is TGTGCCAGCAGCTGGGACAGGCAGAACACCGGGGAGCTGTTTTTT.